The table lists the clone carrying this T cell receptor beta chain with many counts. These data are taken from a study of T cells in Graves' hyperthyroidism and ophthalmopathy. RNA transcripts provided the source from which TCR beta CDR3 regions were amplified. During a first-round RT-PCR of the TCR CDR3, the HTBI primer set was used. TCRdb re-called the multiplex PCR reads with MiXCR, one entry per CDR3 protein. This repertoire shows 530,000 or so distinct CDR3 sequences, around 45% found once; its top ten account for more than 7%. The receptor was isolated from a woman aged 18 to 35 with Graves' hyperthyroidism. Sample: peripheral blood or thyroid tissue (not recorded which).

This CDR3 reads CASSVRQGTNEKLFF. The CDR3 nucleotides are TGTGCCAGTAGTGTCCGACAGGGAACTAATGAAAAACTGTTTTTT. This chain joins TRBV19 and TRBJ1-4, with 7 bases identical to TRBD1. CDR1 is LNHDA and CDR2 is SQIVND in the germline V gene (reference sequence). With V trimmed by 5 bases and J by 1 base, 4 bases remained unmatched. This CDR3 region has 15 residues. Variable domain in full (rest from reference TRBV19 and TRBJ1-4): DGGITQSPKYLFRKEGQNVTLSCEQNLNHDAMYWYRQDPGQGLRLIYYSQIVNDFQKGDIAEGYSVSREKKESFPLTVTSAQKNPTAFYLCASSVRQGTNEKLFFGSGTQLSVL.